This record concerns one TCR beta chain sequence. The data were taken from a study of regulatory and conventional T cells in RAG deficiency. Sequencing was performed with immunoSEQ multiplex PCR; in TCRdb, only in-frame clones are kept and a portion is missing. The table includes some 6,100 clones, 85% to 95% detected once. The CDR3 length is 18 residues. Germline values: CDR1 SGDLS, CDR2 YYNGEE. V was trimmed by 4 bases and J by 2 bases, leaving 21 bases between them. V usage is TRBV9 and J usage is TRBJ2-2, with D perhaps matching TRBD2 (7 bases). The clonotype originates from a human donor with RAG deficiency presenting as severe combined immunodeficiency. The sample was CD8+ T cells sorted from blood. CDR3 sequence: CASSPRGGRILNTGELFF. Written as DNA, the CDR3 is TGTGCCAGCAGCCCGAGGGGGGGACGGATCCTAAACACCGGGGAGCTGTTTTTT.